The 17 T cell receptor beta chains below all came from one sample that was sequenced in a study of STAT3 mutations in large granular lymphocyte leukemia. Antigens for these TCRs are unknown. The table came from immunoSEQ multiplex PCR; TCRdb's copy has only in-frame clones and leaves some out. The sample lists some 3,500 clones; 74% were seen once. Study-wide results and limits: At least one immunodominant TCR beta clonotype appeared in every T-cell large granular lymphocyte leukemia patient.

Input material: peripheral blood mononuclear cells. The receptors were sampled from a man aged 55 to 70 with T-cell large granular lymphocyte leukemia. Some clones in this sample may be carry-over from other donors' samples.

By share of the sample, this clone is medium-sized. The chain recombines TRBV27 with TRBJ2-6; D is possibly TRBD1 (6 bases). The CDR3 runs 17 residues. Germline V gives CDR1 MNHEY, CDR2 SMNVEV (reference sequence). V was cut by 7 bases and J by 0 bases, with 16 bases left in between. CDR3 sequence reads: CASTDSSISSGANVLTF. The DNA for the CDR3 is TGTGCCAGCACGGACAGCTCCATAAGCTCTGGGGCCAACGTCCTGACTTTC.

This chain joins TRBV30 and TRBJ1-1; D possibly corresponds to TRBD1 (5 bases). Trimming removed 1 base at V and 0 bases at J, with 9 bases between. The CDR3 consists of 14 residues. CDR1 is GTSNPN and CDR2 is SVGIG in the germline V gene (reference sequence). CDR3 DNA: TGTGCCTGGAGTGGAGGGGCTTTGAACACTGAAGCTTTCTTT. Translating gives CAWSGGALNTEAFF.

The rearrangement links TRBV5-4 to TRBJ2-1; 7 nucleotides align to TRBD2. The CDR3 spans 14 residues. Losses at the gene ends were 1 base for V and 8 bases for J; bases not matched to a gene: 6. CDR1 and CDR2 from the germline V gene are SGHNT and YYREEE (reference sequence). CDR3 loop: CASSLWEGFHEQFF. Written as DNA, the CDR3 is TGTGCCAGCAGCTTGTGGGAGGGTTTCCATGAGCAGTTCTTC.

V gene TRBV5-1 combines with J gene TRBJ2-1, with TRBD1 identical over 7 bases. Unmatched junction bases numbered 8, after V lost 1 base and J lost 10 bases. CDR1 is SGHRS and CDR2 is YFSETQ in the germline V gene. The CDR3 runs to 14 residues. CDR3 amino acids: CASSLLQGRREQFF. In DNA, the CDR3 is TGCGCCAGCAGCTTGTTACAGGGGCGACGGGAGCAGTTCTTC.

The chain carries TRBV10-3 and TRBJ2-7; maybe TRBD1 (5 bases). Between the trimmed V and J ends, which lost 0 bases and 3 bases, there was a span of 9 bases. The CDR3 is 14 residues long. The germline gives CDR1 ENHRY, CDR2 SYGVKD. The CDR3 sequence: CAISESSRVYEQYF. The CDR3 nucleotides are TGTGCCATCAGTGAGTCGAGCAGGGTCTACGAGCAGTACTTC.

This chain links TRBV11-2 with TRBJ1-5; no clear D gene. There are 14 residues in the CDR3. In germline, CDR1 is SGHAT, CDR2 FQNNGV. Between the trimmed V and J ends, which lost 0 bases and 7 bases, there was a span of 10 bases. CDR3 region: CASSLDGPWQPQHF. The CDR3 nucleotides are TGTGCCAGCAGCTTAGATGGGCCTTGGCAGCCCCAGCATTTT. Based on the CDR3 plus reference TRBV11-2 and TRBJ1-5, the full variable domain is EAGVAQSPRYKIIEKRQSVAFWCNPISGHATLYWYQQILGQGPKLLIQFQNNGVVDDSQLPKDRFSAERLKGVDSTLKIQPAKLEDSAVYLCASSLDGPWQPQHFGDGTRLSIL.

This clone was recorded once. V gene TRBV7-9 combines with J gene TRBJ2-1, with 9 nucleotides matching TRBD1. Germline V CDR1 and CDR2: SEHNR, FQNEAQ (reference sequence). The V gene end was trimmed by 4 bases and the J gene end by 8 bases; junction bases not matched to a gene: 9. The CDR3 is 15 amino acids. CDR3 in amino acids: CASSSGTGLKDEQFF. In DNA, the CDR3 is TGTGCCAGCAGCTCCGGGACAGGGCTAAAAGATGAGCAGTTCTTC.

The chain is built from TRBV5-6 and TRBJ2-5, with 7 bases aligning to TRBD1. From germline, CDR1 is SGHDT and CDR2 YYEEEE. V lost 0 bases and J lost 4; bases outside the gene matches: 6. The CDR3 has 15 residues. CDR3 amino acids: CASSLVAGGRETQYF. CDR3 DNA: TGTGCCAGCAGCTTGGTGGCAGGGGGTCGAGAGACCCAGTACTTC. Supplemented by reference TRBV5-6 and TRBJ2-5, the full variable domain reads DAGVTQSPTHLIKTRGQQVTLRCSPKSGHDTVSWYQQALGQGPQFIFQYYEEEERQRGNFPDRFSGHQFPNYSSELNVNALLLGDSALYLCASSLVAGGRETQYFGPGTRLLVL.

V usage is TRBV11-3 and J usage is TRBJ2-1; 9 bases are a match to TRBD2. CDR3 length: 14 amino acids. Trimming at V came to 6 bases and at J to 2 bases, leaving 2 bases not matched to a gene. CDR1 SGHNT and CDR2 YENEEA come from the germline V gene. The CDR3 region is CASSPSGTYNEQFF. CDR3 bases: TGTGCCAGCAGTCCTAGCGGGACCTACAATGAGCAGTTCTTC.

V gene TRBV5-1 combines with J gene TRBJ2-6, with D uncertain. The CDR3 consists of 17 residues. CDR1 SGHRS and CDR2 YFSETQ come from the germline V gene. Trimming removed 4 bases from V and 0 bases from J, with 14 bases in between. The DNA of the CDR3 is TGCGCCAGCAGCAGAGACACCAGTTTCTCTGGGGCCAACGTCCTGACTTTC. Translating it yields CASSRDTSFSGANVLTF.

The chain links TRBV29-1 to TRBJ2-7; 7 bases match TRBD1. Trimming removed 5 bases from V and 3 bases from J; junction bases left unmatched: 4. The CDR3 extends over 12 amino acids. Germline CDR1 SQVTM, CDR2 ANQGSEA. The CDR3 is CSVSRDSYEQYF. Here the CDR3 DNA reads TGCAGCGTTTCTAGGGACAGCTACGAGCAGTACTTC.

V is TRBV6-5 and J is TRBJ1-1; a weak D match, TRBD1 (5 bases). Trimming removed 5 bases from V and 3 bases from J, with 13 bases in between. Germline V gene data show CDR1 as MNHEY and CDR2 as SVGAGI. CDR3 length: 14 residues. The CDR3 here is CASSGRWGDTEAFF. The CDR3 DNA reads as TGTGCCAGCAGTGGACGGTGGGGGGACACTGAAGCTTTCTTT.

The CDR3 sequence is CAWGTGSGYEQYF. The CDR3 DNA is TGTGCCTGGGGGACAGGGAGCGGCTACGAGCAGTACTTC. The genes are TRBV30 and TRBJ2-7; 9 nucleotides line up with TRBD1. V was clipped by 5 bases and J by 3 bases; unmatched bases: 5. This CDR3 region has 13 residues. CDR1 is GTSNPN, CDR2 SVGIG, per germline (reference sequence).

V gene TRBV25-1 combines with J gene TRBJ1-2, with TRBD1 identical over 7 bases. The CDR3 runs 12 residues. Looked up from germline, CDR1 is MGHDK and CDR2 is SYGVNS. The V segment lost 6 bases and the J segment 9 bases; nucleotides outside the gene matches: 7. CDR3 loop: CASRRDSVSYTF. The CDR3 region has the DNA TGTGCCAGCAGAAGGGACAGTGTGAGCTACACCTTC.

The CDR3 nucleotides read TGTGCCAGCAGCCCCCCCGGTTTCAATGAGCAGTTCTTC. The encoded protein is CASSPPGFNEQFF. The V call is TRBV5-4, the J call TRBJ2-1; no firm D call. Germline loops: CDR1 SGHNT, CDR2 YYREEE (reference sequence). There are 13 residues in the CDR3. Trimming shortened V by 4 bases and J by 6 bases, and 11 bases separated the two germline ends.

This clone is a singleton in its sample. V and J are TRBV29-1 and TRBJ2-1, with unresolved D. The V gene lost 3 bases and the J gene lost 10 bases, with 7 bases spanning the gap. The CDR3 sequence is 10 residues long. CDR1 is SQVTM and CDR2 is ANQGSEA in the germline V gene. The CDR3 reads CSVDIAEQFF. Here the CDR3 DNA reads TGCAGCGTTGACATTGCCGAGCAGTTCTTC.

The V call is TRBV27, the J call TRBJ1-1; TRBD1 aligns across 9 bases. With V trimmed by 5 bases and J by 1 base, 11 bases remained unmatched. Germline V gene sequence: CDR1 MNHEY, CDR2 SMNVEV (reference sequence). This CDR3 has 17 amino acids. CDR3 protein: CASSRSGTGFWNTEAFF. CDR3 in DNA: TGTGCCAGCAGTCGCTCCGGGACAGGGTTCTGGAACACTGAAGCTTTCTTT.